This T cell receptor (beta chain) was sequenced during a study of PD-1 blockade in classical Hodgkin lymphoma. Study-wide context: Intravenous delivery of nivolumab at 3 mg/kg to patients occurred every 2 weeks.

General study points: Significantly greater TCR diversity emerged by C4D1 in CD4+ cells but not CD8+ cells.

Every patient was affected by relapse after autologous stem cell transplantation, while exposure to brentuximab vedotin was not uniform. The repertoire was sequenced with immunoSEQ multiplex PCR; TCRdb's copy has only in-frame clones and lacks some. Of 55,000 to 75,000 clones detected, around 75% appear once; the ten largest clones hold approximately 8.4%. On this clone itself: Its specificity is not known.

Sequences were derived from peripheral blood mononuclear cells (PBMCs), sampled before the second cycle of nivolumab. The sequence was collected from a human donor with classical Hodgkin lymphoma.

The CDR3, as DNA: TGCGCCAGCAGCTACGACAGGGTTGGAACTGAAGCTTTCTTT. Translating gives CASSYDRVGTEAFF. The rearrangement links TRBV10-1 to TRBJ1-1; 7 nucleotides align to TRBD1. This CDR3 region has 14 residues. V lost 6 bases, J lost 5 bases, and 9 bases stayed unmatched. Per germline, CDR1 WNHNN and CDR2 SYGVQD (reference sequence).